These T cell receptor beta chains were read from a single sample in a study of T cell repertoires in cytomegalovirus infection. Each CDR3 protein gets one entry after TCRdb re-called the reads with MiXCR. The sample has 300,000 or so distinct CDR3 sequences; 20% to 25% are singletons. These TCRs are of unknown antigen specificity. Sequencing was performed on cultured PBMCs, taken from culture after CMV antigen stimulation. The source is a human donor in good health (CMV status not recorded). Some clones in this sample may be carry-over from other donors' samples. Both conserved end residues are part of each CDR3. A D gene is named only where the DNA matches it firmly. Not every row has a clone size; where given, it reads once, few, many or a size class.

TRBD1,TRBV10-3,few,TRBJ1-2,TGTGCCATCAGTGGAGACAGGGCTTACGGCTACACCTTC,CAISGDRAYGYTF
NA,TRBV6-4,once,TRBJ1-1,TGTGCCAGCAGTGAACGGGGGTTCAGCACTGAAGCTTTCTTT,CASSERGFSTEAFF
NA,TRBV7-2,few,TRBJ1-4,TGTGCCAGCAGATCCAAAGAAGGACAAACATACGCAACTAATGAAAAACTGTTTTTT,CASRSKEGQTYATNEKLFF
NA,TRBV7-2,NA,TRBJ2-1,TGTGCCAGCAGCCTCCTCGGAGGGGTCGAGCAGTTCTTC,CASSLLGGVEQFF
NA,TRBV12-3/TRBV12-4,few,TRBJ2-4,TGTGCCAGCAGTTTTGCGGGGTTAGCCAAAAACATTCAGTACTTC,CASSFAGLAKNIQYF
TRBD2,TRBV7-6,NA,TRBJ2-5,TGTGCCAGCAGCTCGGGGCGGGAGGCCCGGGAGACCCAGTACTTC,CASSSGREARETQYF
NA,TRBV19,NA,TRBJ2-1,TGTGCCAGTAGTATGCCCCACGGGTACAATGAGCAGTTCTTC,CASSMPHGYNEQFF
TRBD2,TRBV7-2,many,TRBJ2-3,TGTGCCAGCAGCCCGAGACTAGCGGGACCGCCTAAAGATACGCAGTATTTT,CASSPRLAGPPKDTQYF
NA,TRBV12-3/TRBV12-4,few,TRBJ2-7,TGTGCCAGCAGCCGGGACTCCTACGAGCAGTACTTC,CASSRDSYEQYF
NA,TRBV7-6,few,TRBJ1-1,TGTGCCAGCAGCTTTTGGGGTGCTGAAGCTTTCTTT,CASSFWGAEAFF
TRBD2,TRBV20-1,NA,TRBJ2-1,TGCAGTGTCATGCTTCGCGGGAGAGCTTACAATGAGCAGTTCTTC,CSVMLRGRAYNEQFF
TRBD2,TRBV27,NA,TRBJ2-2,TGTGCCAGCAGTCCTGGACTAGCGGGAGCAGCCAACACCGGGGAGCTGTTTTTT,CASSPGLAGAANTGELFF
NA,TRBV29-1,NA,TRBJ2-1,TGCAGCGTTGCCCTAGCCTTATCCAATGAGCAGTTCTTC,CSVALALSNEQFF
NA,TRBV15,NA,TRBJ2-3,TGTGCCACCAGCAGAGATAGGGAGAATACGCAGTATTTT,CATSRDRENTQYF
NA,TRBV7-2,many,TRBJ2-3,TGTGCCAGCAGCTTAGTAGGAACCTCCGGAATGACGCAGTATTTT,CASSLVGTSGMTQYF
TRBD2,TRBV19,few,TRBJ2-1,TGTGCCAGTAGTATAGAACTAGCGTTTAATGAGCAGTTCTTC,CASSIELAFNEQFF
TRBD2,TRBV7-2,NA,TRBJ2-1,TGTGCCAGCAGCTTAGCTCCGAGGACTAGCGTGGGGAATGAGCAGTTCTTC,CASSLAPRTSVGNEQFF
NA,TRBV7-2,many,TRBJ2-3,TGTGCCAGCAGCTTAGTTCCTCACTACAGCACAGATACGCAGTATTTT,CASSLVPHYSTDTQYF
NA,TRBV7-8,NA,TRBJ2-7,TGTGCCAGCAGCTTAGCGCGGGCGAGCGAGCAGTACTTC,CASSLARASEQYF
NA,TRBV7-2,NA,TRBJ2-3,TGTGCCAGCAGCTACGGACTGAACACAGATACGCAGTATTTT,CASSYGLNTDTQYF
TRBD2,TRBV6-2/TRBV6-3,NA,TRBJ2-5,TGTGCCACCCGACAGGCGGGGGGAGGGACCCAGTACTTC,CATRQAGGGTQYF
TRBD1,TRBV7-3,NA,TRBJ2-7,TGTGCCAGCAGCCCAGGGACAGGGAGAAGGTCCTACGAGCAGTACTTC,CASSPGTGRRSYEQYF
NA,TRBV29-1,few,TRBJ2-7,TGCAGCGCCTTGGTCAGTAGGAACGAGCAGTACTTC,CSALVSRNEQYF
TRBD2,TRBV5-1,NA,TRBJ2-1,TGCGCCAGCAGCTCGGGACTAGCGAACTCCCCCTTCTACAATGAGCAGTTCTTC,CASSSGLANSPFYNEQFF
TRBD1,TRBV6-1,NA,TRBJ1-5,TGTGCCAGCAGAAGAGGGACAGGCTACAATCAGCCCCAGCATTTT,CASRRGTGYNQPQHF
TRBD1,TRBV12-3/TRBV12-4,NA,TRBJ2-2,TGTGCCAGCAGTCCGGGACAGATCACCGGGGAGCTGTTTTTT,CASSPGQITGELFF
NA,TRBV7-6,NA,TRBJ1-4,TGTGCCAGCAGCTTAGTTGCGGGGCACAATAATGAAAAACTGTTTTTT,CASSLVAGHNNEKLFF